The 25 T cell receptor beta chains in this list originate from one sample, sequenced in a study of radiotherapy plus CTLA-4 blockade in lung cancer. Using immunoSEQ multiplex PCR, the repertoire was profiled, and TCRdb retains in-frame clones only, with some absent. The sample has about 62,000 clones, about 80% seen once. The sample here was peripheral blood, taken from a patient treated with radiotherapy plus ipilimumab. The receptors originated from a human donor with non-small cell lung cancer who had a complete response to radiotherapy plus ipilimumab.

CDR3 bases: TGTGCCAGCAGTTACCAGGGACCCAACACTGAAGCTTTCTTT. It specifies CASSYQGPNTEAFF. The rearrangement uses TRBV6-6 and TRBJ1-1, with a tentative D call TRBD1 (5 bases). Per the germline V gene, CDR1 is MNHNY and CDR2 is SVGAGI (reference sequence). The CDR3 contains 14 residues. V lost 2 bases, J lost 2 bases, and 9 bases lay in between.

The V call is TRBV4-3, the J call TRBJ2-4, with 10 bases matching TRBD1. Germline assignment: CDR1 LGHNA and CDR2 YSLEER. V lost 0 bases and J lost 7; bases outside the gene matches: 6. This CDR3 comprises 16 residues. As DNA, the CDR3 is TGCGCCAGCAGCCAAGAGGGACAGGGGTGGATGAACATTCAGTACTTC. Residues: CASSQEGQGWMNIQYF.

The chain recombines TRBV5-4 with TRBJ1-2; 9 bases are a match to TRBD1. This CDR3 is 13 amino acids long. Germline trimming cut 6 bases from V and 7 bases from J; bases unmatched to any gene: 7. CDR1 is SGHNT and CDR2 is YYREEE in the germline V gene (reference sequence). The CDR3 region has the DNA TGTGCCAGCACCCGACAGGGGGTTGGTGGCTACACCTTC. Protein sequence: CASTRQGVGGYTF.

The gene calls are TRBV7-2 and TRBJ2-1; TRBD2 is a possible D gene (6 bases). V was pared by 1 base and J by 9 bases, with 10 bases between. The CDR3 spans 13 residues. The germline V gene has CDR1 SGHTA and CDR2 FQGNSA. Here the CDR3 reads CASSLGIGSEQFF. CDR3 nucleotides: TGTGCCAGCAGCTTAGGGATCGGGAGTGAGCAGTTCTTC.

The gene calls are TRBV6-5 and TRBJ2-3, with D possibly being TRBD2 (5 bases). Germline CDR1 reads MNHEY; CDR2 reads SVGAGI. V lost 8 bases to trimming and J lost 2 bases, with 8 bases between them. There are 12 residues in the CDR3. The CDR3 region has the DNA TGTGCCAGCTCCGGGGTCACAGATACGCAGTATTTT. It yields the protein CASSGVTDTQYF.

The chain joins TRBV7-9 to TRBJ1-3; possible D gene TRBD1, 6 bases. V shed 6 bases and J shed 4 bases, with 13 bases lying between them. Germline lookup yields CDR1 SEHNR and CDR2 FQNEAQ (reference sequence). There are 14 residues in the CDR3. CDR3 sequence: CASSSTGRGNTIYF. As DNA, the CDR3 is TGTGCCAGCAGTTCGACAGGTCGCGGAAACACCATATATTTT.

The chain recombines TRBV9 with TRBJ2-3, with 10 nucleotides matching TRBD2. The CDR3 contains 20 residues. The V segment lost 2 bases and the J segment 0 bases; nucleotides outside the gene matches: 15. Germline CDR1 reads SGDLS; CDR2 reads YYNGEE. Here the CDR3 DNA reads TGTGCCAGCAGCGTTCGGGACCGAGGACCGGGACTAGCGAGCACAGATACGCAGTATTTT. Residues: CASSVRDRGPGLASTDTQYF.

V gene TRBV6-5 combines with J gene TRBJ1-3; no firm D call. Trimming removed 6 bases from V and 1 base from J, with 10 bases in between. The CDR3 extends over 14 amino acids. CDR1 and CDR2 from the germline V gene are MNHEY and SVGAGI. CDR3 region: CASRAGRSGNTIYF. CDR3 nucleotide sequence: TGTGCCAGCAGAGCAGGCCGTTCTGGAAACACCATATATTTT.

CDR3 residues: CAISESWDYNSPLHF. CDR3 coding DNA: TGTGCCATCAGTGAGTCATGGGACTATAATTCACCCCTCCACTTT. This rearrangement joins TRBV10-3 to TRBJ1-6; no clear D. The CDR3 sequence is 15 residues long. The germline V gene encodes CDR1 ENHRY and CDR2 SYGVKD. V lost 0 bases, J lost 3 bases, and 6 bases lay in between.

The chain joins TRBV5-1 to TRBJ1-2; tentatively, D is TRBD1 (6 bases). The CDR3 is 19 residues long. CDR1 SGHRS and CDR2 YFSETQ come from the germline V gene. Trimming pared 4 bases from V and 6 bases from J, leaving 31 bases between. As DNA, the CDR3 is TGCGCCAGCAGCAGTATAACAGGGACCCCACGCCCAATAGATGATGGCTACACCTTC. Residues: CASSSITGTPRPIDDGYTF.

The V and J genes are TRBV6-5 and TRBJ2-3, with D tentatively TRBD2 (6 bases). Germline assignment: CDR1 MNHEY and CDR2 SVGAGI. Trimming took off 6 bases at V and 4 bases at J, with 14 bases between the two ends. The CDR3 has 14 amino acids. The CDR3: CASRGRLVADTQYF. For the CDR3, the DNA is TGTGCCAGCAGGGGCCGACTAGTAGCAGATACGCAGTATTTT.

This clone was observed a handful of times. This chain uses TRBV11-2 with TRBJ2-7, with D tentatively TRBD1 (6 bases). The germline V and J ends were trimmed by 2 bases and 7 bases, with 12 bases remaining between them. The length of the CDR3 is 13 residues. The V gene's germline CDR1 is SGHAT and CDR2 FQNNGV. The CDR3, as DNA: TGTGCCAGCAGCTTAAGCAGGGGTGGGGAGCAGTACTTC. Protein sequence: CASSLSRGGEQYF.

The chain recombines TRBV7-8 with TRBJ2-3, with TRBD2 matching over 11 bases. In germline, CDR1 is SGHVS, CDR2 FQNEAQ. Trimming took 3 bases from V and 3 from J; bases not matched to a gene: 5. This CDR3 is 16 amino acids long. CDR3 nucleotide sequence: TGTGCCAGCAGCTTCTTAGCGGGGGGGTCTACAGATACGCAGTATTTT. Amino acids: CASSFLAGGSTDTQYF. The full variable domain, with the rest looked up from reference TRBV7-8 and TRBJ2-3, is GAGVSQSPRYKVAKRGQDVALRCDPISGHVSLFWYQQALGQGPEFLTYFQNEAQLDKSGLPSDRFFAERPEGSVSTLKIQRTQQEDSAVYLCASSFLAGGSTDTQYFGPGTRLTVL.

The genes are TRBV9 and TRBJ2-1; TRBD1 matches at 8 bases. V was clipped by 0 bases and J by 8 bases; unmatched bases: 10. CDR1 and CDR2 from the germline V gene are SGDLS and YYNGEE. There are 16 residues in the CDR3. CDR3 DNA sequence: TGTGCCAGCAGCGTAGTTCCAGGGGGCGCAGGATATGAGCAGTTCTTC. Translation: CASSVVPGGAGYEQFF.

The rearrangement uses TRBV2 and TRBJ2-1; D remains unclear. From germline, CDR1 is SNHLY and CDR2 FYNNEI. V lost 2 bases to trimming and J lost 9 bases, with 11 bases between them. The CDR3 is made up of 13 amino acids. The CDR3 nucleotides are TGTGCCAGCAGTGAAAAAAGGTTGCTTGAGCAGTTCTTC. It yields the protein CASSEKRLLEQFF.

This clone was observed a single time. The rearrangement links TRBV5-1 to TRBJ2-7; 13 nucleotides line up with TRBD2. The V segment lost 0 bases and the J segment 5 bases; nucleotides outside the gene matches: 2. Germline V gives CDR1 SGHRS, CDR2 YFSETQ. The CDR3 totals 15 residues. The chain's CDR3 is CASSLGGLAGDEQYV. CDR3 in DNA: TGCGCCAGCAGCTTGGGAGGACTAGCGGGAGACGAGCAGTACGTC.

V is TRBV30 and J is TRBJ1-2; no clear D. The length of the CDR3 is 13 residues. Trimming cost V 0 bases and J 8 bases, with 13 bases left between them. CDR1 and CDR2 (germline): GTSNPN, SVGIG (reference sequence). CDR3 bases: TGTGCCTGGAGTGTACAATTAGCTAGGGGCTACACCTTC. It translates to CAWSVQLARGYTF.

The CDR3 sequence is CAWSVRGDTEAFF. CDR3 bases: TGTGCCTGGAGTGTACGGGGGGACACTGAAGCTTTCTTT. This chain links TRBV30 with TRBJ1-1, with D maybe TRBD1 (5 bases). The CDR3 sequence is 13 residues long. Germline values: CDR1 GTSNPN, CDR2 SVGIG (reference sequence). Between the trimmed V and J ends, which lost 0 bases and 3 bases, there was a span of 8 bases.

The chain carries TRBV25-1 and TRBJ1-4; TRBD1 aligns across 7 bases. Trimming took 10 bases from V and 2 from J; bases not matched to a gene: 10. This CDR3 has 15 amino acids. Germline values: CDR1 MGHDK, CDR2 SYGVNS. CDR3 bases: TGTGCCACCGCGAGGAAGGGGGCGACTAATGAAAAACTGTTTTTT. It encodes CATARKGATNEKLFF.

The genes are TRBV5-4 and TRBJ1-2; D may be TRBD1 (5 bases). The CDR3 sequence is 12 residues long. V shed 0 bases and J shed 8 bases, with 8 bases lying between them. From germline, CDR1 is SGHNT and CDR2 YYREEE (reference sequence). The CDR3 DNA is TGTGCCAGCAGCTTGGAGGGGCACGGCTACACCTTC. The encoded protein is CASSLEGHGYTF.

The CDR3 here is CASSYLDSPGANVLTF. CDR3 coding DNA: TGTGCCAGCAGTTACCTAGACAGCCCTGGGGCCAACGTCCTGACTTTC. The V gene is TRBV6-5, the J gene TRBJ2-6; perhaps TRBD1 as D (5 bases). Trimming left V 2 bases short and J 2 bases short, with 10 bases between. Germline CDR1 MNHEY, CDR2 SVGAGI. The CDR3 is 16 residues long.

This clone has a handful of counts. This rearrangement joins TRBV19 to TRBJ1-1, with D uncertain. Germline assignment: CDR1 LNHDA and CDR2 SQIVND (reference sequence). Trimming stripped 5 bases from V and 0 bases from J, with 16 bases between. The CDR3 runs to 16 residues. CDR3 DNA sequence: TGTGCCAGTAGTCCGACCCGAGGACTTATGAACACTGAAGCTTTCTTT. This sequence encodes CASSPTRGLMNTEAFF.

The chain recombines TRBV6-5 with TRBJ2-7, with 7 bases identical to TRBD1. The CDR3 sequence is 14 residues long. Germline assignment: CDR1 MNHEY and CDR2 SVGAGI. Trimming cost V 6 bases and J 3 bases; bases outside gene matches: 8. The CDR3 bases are TGTGCCAGCAGCCCCGGGACAGCGATCTACGAGCAGTACTTC. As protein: CASSPGTAIYEQYF.

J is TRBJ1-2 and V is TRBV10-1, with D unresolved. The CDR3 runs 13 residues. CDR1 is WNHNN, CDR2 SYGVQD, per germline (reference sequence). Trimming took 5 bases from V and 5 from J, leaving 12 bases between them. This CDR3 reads CASSRDLEYGYTF. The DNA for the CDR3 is TGCGCCAGCAGTCGGGATTTAGAGTATGGCTACACCTTC.

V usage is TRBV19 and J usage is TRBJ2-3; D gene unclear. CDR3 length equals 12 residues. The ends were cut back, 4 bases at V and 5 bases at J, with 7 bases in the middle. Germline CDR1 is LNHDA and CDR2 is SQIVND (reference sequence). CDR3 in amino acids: CASSSQRDTQYF. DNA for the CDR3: TGTGCCAGTAGTAGTCAGCGAGATACGCAGTATTTT.